This record concerns one TCR beta chain sequence. What it recognizes is unknown. The CDR3 covers 14 residues. The V gene's germline CDR1 is SGDLS and CDR2 YYNGEE. Trimming cost V 4 bases and J 0 bases; bases outside gene matches: 4. The record originates from a study of T cell responses to AZD1222 COVID-19 vaccine. Method: immunoSEQ multiplex PCR; TCRdb's copy keeps in-frame clones and lacks some. The profile shows roughly 46,000 clones, approximately 88% of them singletons. The study's findings and limits: Repertoire sampling happened only post peak T cell response.

The source is an adult who received the AZD1222 COVID-19 vaccine. V gene TRBV9 combines with J gene TRBJ2-7; 7 nucleotides match TRBD2. Source: peripheral blood, taken 28 days after the second AZD1222 dose. The CDR3 DNA reads TGTGCCAGCAGCTTGAGCGGGGCCTCCTACGAGCAGTACTTC. Translation: CASSLSGASYEQYF.